This TCR beta chain derives from a study of T cells after yellow fever vaccination. This CDR3 is 13 amino acids long. Between the trimmed V and J ends, which lost 5 bases and 10 bases, there was a span of 15 bases. The germline CDR1 and CDR2 sequences are MGHDK and SYGVNS. From the 5' RACE reads, TCRdb called clonotypes with MiXCR, one entry per CDR3 protein. The sample lists just under 600,000 distinct CDR3 sequences; roughly 14% were seen once. The input for sequencing was PBMCs, taken on the day of the yellow fever booster vaccination. The chain has TRBV25-1 and TRBJ2-1; tentative D call: TRBD1 (6 bases). The TCR comes from a man aged 25 to 40 who received the YFV17D yellow fever vaccine. The CDR3 reads CASSPGWGLEQFF. As DNA, the CDR3 is TGTGCCAGCAGTCCTGGTTGGGGGCTCGAGCAGTTCTTC.